This record covers a single T cell receptor beta chain. TCRdb's copy holds only in-frame clones and misses some; the assay was immunoSEQ multiplex PCR. The repertoire holds 250,000 or so clones, with 89% as singletons. The entry originates in a study of blood T cell repertoires in COVID-19. This CDR3 is built from 14 residues. Germline CDR1 and CDR2: SGDLS and YYNGEE. Trimming cost V 4 bases and J 7 bases; bases outside gene matches: 11. Sequencing input: peripheral blood. The sequence was collected from a woman in her forties who had recovered from COVID-19. The chain uses TRBV9 and TRBJ2-7; 7 bases align to TRBD2. This CDR3 is CASSPQTSRVEQYF. The CDR3 DNA is TGTGCCAGCAGCCCACAGACTAGCAGGGTTGAGCAGTACTTC.